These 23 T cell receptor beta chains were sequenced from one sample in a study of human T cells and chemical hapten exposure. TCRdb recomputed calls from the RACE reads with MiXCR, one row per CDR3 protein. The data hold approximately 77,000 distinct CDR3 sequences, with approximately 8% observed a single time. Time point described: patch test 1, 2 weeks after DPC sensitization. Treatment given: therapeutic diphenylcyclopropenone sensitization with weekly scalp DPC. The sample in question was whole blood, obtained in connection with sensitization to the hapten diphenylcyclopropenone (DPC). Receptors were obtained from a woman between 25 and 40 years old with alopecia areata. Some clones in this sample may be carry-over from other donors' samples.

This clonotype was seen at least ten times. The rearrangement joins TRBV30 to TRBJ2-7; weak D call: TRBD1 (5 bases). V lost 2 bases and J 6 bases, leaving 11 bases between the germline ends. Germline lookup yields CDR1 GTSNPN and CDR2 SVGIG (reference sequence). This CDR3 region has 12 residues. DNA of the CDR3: TGTGCCTGGAGTACTCAGGGTCCCGAGCAGTACTTC. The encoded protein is CAWSTQGPEQYF. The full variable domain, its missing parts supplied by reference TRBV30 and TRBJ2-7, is SQTIHQWPATLVQPVGSPLSLECTVEGTSNPNLYWYRQAAGRGLQLLFYSVGIGQISSEVPQNLSASRPQDRQFILSSKKLLLSDSGFYLCAWSTQGPEQYFGPGTRLTVT.

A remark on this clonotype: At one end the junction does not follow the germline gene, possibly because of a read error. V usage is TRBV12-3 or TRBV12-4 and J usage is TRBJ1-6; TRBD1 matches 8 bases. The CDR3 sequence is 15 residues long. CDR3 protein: CASSDGQGVNSPLNF. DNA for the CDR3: TGTGCCAGCAGCGATGGACAGGGAGTAAATTCACCCCTCAACTTT.

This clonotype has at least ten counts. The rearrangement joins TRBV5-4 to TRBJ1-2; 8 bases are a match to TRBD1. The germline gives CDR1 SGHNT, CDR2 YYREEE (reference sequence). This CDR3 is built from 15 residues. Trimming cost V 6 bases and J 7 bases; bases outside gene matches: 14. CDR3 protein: CASTVRTGLDAGYTF. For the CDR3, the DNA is TGTGCCAGCACCGTCAGGACAGGGCTTGACGCTGGCTACACCTTC.

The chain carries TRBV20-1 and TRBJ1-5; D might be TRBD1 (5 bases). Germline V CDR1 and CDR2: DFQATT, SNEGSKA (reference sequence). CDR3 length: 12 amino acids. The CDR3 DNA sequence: TGCAGCGCGGGGGTTGGGGATCAGCCCCAGCATTTT. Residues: CSAGVGDQPQHF.

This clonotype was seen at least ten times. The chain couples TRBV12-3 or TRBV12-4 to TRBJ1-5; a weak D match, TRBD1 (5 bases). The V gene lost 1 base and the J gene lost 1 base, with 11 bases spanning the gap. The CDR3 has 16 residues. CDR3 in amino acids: CASSLGGRASNQPQHF. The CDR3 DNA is TGTGCCAGCAGTTTAGGGGGCAGAGCAAGCAATCAGCCCCAGCATTTT.

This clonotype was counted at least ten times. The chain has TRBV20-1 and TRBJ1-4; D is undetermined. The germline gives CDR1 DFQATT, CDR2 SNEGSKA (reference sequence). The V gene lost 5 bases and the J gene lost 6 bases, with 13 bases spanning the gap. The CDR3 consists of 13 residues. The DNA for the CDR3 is TGCAGTGCTTCCCCATACAGTGATGAAAAACTGTTTTTT. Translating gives CSASPYSDEKLFF.

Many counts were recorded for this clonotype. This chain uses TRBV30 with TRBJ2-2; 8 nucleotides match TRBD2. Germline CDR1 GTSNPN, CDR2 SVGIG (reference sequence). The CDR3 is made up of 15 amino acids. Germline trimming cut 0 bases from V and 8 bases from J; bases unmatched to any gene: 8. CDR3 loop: CAWSVPGGVRGELFF. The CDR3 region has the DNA TGTGCCTGGAGTGTACCCGGGGGGGTACGAGGGGAGCTGTTTTTT.

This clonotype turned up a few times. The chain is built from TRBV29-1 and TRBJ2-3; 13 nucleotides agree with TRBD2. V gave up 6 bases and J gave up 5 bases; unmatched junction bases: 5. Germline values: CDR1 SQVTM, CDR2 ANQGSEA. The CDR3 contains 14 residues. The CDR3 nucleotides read TGCAGCGTCACTAGCGGGGGGGCCCAAGATACGCAGTATTTT. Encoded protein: CSVTSGGAQDTQYF.

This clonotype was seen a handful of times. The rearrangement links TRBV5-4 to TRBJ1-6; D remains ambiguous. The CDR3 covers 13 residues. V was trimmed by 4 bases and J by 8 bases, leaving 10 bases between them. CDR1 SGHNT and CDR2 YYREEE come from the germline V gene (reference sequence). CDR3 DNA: TGTGCCAGCAGCGACCCTACCGATTCACCCCTCCACTTT. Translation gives CASSDPTDSPLHF.

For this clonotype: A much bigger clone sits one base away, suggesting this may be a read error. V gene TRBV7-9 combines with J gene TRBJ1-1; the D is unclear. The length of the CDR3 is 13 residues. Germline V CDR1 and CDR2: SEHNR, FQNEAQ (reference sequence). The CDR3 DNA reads TGTGCCAGCAGATGGTCGGGAAGCACTGAAGGTTTCTTT. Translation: CASRWSGSTEGFF.

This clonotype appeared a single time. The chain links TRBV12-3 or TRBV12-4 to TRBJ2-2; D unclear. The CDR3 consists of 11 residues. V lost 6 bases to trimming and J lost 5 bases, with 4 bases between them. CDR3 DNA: TGTGCCAGCAGCTGGACCGGGGAGCTGTTTTTT. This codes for CASSWTGELFF.

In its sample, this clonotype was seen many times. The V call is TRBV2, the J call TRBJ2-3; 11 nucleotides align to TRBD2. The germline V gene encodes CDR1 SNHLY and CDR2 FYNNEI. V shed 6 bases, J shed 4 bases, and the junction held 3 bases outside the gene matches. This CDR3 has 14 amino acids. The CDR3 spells CASSILAGADTQYF. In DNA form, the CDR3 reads TGTGCCAGCAGCATACTAGCGGGGGCAGATACGCAGTATTTT.

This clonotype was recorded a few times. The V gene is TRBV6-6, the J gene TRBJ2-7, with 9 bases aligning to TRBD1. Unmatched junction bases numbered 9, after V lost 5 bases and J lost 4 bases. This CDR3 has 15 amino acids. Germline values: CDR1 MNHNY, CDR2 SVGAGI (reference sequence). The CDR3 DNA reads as TGTGCCAGCAGTCCGACCGGGACAGGGACGTACGAGCAGTACTTC. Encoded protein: CASSPTGTGTYEQYF.

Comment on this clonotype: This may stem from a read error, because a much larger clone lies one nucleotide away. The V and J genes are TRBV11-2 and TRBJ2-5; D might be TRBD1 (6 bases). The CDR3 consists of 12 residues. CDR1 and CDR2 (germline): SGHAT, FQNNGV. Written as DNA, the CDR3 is TGTGTCAGCAGCTTAGGGGGAGAGACCCAGTACTTC. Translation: CVSSLGGETQYF.

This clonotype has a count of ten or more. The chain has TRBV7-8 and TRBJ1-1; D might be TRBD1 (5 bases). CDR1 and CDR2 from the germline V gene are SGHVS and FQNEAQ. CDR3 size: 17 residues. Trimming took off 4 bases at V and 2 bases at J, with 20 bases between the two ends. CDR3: CASSSQIGQQVNTEAFF. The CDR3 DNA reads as TGTGCCAGCAGCTCCCAAATTGGACAACAGGTCAACACTGAAGCTTTCTTT.

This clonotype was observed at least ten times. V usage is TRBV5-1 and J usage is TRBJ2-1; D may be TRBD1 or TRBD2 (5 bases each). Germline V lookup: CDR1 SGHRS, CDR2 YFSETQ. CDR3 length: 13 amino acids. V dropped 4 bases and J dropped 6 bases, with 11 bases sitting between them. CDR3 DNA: TGCGCCAGCAGCGAGGGGACCATCAATGAGCAGTTCTTC. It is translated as CASSEGTINEQFF.

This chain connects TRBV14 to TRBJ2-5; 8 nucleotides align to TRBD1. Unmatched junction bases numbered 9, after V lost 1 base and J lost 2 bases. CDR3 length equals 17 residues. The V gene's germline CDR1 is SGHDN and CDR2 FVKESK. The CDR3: CASSQGIRTGFQETQYF. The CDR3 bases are TGTGCCAGCAGCCAAGGGATCCGGACAGGGTTTCAAGAGACCCAGTACTTC.

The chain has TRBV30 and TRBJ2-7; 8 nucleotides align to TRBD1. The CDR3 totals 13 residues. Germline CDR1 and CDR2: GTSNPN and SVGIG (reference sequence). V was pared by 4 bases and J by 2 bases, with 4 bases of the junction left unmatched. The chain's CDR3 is CAWTRQGPYEQYF. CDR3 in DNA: TGTGCCTGGACCCGACAGGGGCCCTACGAGCAGTACTTC.

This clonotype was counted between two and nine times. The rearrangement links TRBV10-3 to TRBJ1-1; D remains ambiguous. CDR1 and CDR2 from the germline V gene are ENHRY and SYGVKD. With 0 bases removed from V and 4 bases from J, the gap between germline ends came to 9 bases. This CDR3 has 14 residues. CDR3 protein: CAISESSRGTEAFF. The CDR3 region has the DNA TGTGCCATCAGTGAGTCGAGCCGGGGCACTGAAGCTTTCTTT.

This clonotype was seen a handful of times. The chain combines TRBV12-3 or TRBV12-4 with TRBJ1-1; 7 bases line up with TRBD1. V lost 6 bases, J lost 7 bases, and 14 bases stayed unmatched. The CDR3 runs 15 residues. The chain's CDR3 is CASSRDSLGVGEAFF. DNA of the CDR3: TGTGCCAGCAGCCGGGACAGCCTAGGGGTAGGTGAAGCTTTCTTT.

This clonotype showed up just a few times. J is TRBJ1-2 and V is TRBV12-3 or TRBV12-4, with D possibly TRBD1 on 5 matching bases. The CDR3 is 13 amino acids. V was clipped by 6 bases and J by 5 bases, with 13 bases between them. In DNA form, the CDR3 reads TGTGCCAGCAGCGACGGACGGACATATGGCTACACCTTC. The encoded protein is CASSDGRTYGYTF.

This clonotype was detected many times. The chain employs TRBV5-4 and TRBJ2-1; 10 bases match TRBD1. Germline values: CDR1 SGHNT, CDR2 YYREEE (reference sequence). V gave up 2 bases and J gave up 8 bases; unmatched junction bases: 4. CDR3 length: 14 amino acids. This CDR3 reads CASSLDRGRDEQFF. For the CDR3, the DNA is TGTGCCAGCAGCTTAGACAGGGGGCGGGATGAGCAGTTCTTC.

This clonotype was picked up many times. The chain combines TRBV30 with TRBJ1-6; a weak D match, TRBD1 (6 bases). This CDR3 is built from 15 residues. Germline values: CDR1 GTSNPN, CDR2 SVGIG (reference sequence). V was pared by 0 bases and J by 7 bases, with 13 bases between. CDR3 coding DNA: TGTGCCTGGAGTGTACTCAGGACAGCCAATTCACCCCTCCACTTT. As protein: CAWSVLRTANSPLHF.